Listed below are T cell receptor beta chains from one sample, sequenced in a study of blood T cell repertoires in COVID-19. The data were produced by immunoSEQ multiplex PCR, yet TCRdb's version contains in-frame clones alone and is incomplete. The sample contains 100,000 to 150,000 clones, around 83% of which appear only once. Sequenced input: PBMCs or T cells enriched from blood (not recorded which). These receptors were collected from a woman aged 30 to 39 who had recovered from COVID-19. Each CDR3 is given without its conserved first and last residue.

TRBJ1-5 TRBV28 ASRTRTGGLLTPQH
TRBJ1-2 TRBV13 ASSTDRGYYGYT
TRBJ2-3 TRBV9 ASSGRFSDSSTDTQY
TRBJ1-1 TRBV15 ATSSRRTGAEAF
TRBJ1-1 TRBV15 ATSRDPRGVPEAF
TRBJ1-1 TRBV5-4 ASSLGQSNTEAF
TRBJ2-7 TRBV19 ASSMRQTNYEQY
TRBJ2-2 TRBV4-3 ASSQDPPRRGGELF
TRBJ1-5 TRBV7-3 ASSLGVNQPQH
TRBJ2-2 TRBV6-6 ASSYLQAVGELF
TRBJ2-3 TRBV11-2 ASSFRGRVGDTQY
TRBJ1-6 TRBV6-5 ASSYGGNHNSPLH
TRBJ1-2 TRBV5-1 ASSAARTGLGYT
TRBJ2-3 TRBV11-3 ASSSDRGFRRTQY
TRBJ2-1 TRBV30 AWSSLGTSEQF
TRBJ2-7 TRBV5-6 ASSFGRVGGEQY
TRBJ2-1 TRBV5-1 ASSAGTGPYNEQF
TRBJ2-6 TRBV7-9 ATLTGEVVLT
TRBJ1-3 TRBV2 ASKKRSYGNTIY
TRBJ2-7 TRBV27 ASSQGTRYFYEQY
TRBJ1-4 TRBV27 ASSLTGYATNEKLF
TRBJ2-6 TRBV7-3 ASSTKQGSGANVLT
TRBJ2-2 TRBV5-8 ASSEGTGGIGELF
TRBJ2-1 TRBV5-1 ASSAPGTSGANEQF
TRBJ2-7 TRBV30 AWTSGTGGYEQY
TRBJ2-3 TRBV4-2 ASSQVLAGGTDTQY
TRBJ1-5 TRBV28 ASSYGDHSNQPQH
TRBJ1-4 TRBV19 ASSYGGFATNEKLF
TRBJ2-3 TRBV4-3 ASSQGTSGRANGADTQY
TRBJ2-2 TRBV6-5 ASSRGLAWGELF